A selection of T cell receptor beta chains follows, all from one sample in a study of T cell responses to AZD1222 COVID-19 vaccine. Assay: immunoSEQ multiplex PCR; the TCRdb copy retains only in-frame clones and omits some. Of approximately 130,000 clones in the sample, 86% are singletons; the top ten hold about 3%. Material: peripheral blood, obtained 28 days after the second AZD1222 dose. The source of these receptors is an adult who received the AZD1222 COVID-19 vaccine. Each CDR3 is given with its conserved first and last residue. A D gene is named only where the DNA matches it firmly. Rows may omit the clone size; those that give it use once, few, many or a size class.

TRBJ1-1 TRBV6-5 TRBD1 NA TGTGCCAGCAGTTACAGGGGACAGGGGGTTACTGAAGCTTTCTTT CASSYRGQGVTEAFF
TRBJ1-6 TRBV7-9 NA NA TGTGCCAGCAGCTTCAACAGTAATAATTCACCCCTCCACTTT CASSFNSNNSPLHF
TRBJ2-5 TRBV7-9 NA NA TGTGCCAGCAGCGCCGGGGCCCAACGGACCCAGTACTTC CASSAGAQRTQYF
TRBJ1-1 TRBV5-4 TRBD1 NA TGTGCCAGCAGCCCGACAGGGGCGGACACTGAAGCTTTCTTT CASSPTGADTEAFF
TRBJ1-6 TRBV18 NA NA TGTGCCAGCTCACCAAGGGCAGGGAGAAATTCACCCCTCCACTTT CASSPRAGRNSPLHF
TRBJ2-5 TRBV7-2 NA NA TGTGCCAGCAGCTTAGTCCGGTTAATGGAGACCCAGTACTTC CASSLVRLMETQYF
TRBJ2-1 TRBV9 NA NA TGTGCCAGCAGCGTAGCAGGAGGGGTCTACAATGAGCAGTTCTTC CASSVAGGVYNEQFF
TRBJ2-2 TRBV7-9 NA NA TGTGCCAGCAGCTTTCCAAGCGGGTCGAACACCGGGGAGCTGTTTTTT CASSFPSGSNTGELFF
TRBJ1-1 TRBV11-2 NA few TGTGCCAGCAGCTGGGAGAACACTGAAGCTTTCTTT CASSWENTEAFF
TRBJ1-4 TRBV5-1 NA once TGCGCCAGCAGCTTGGTCGTTGGCACAACTAATGAAAAACTGTTTTTT CASSLVVGTTNEKLFF
TRBJ2-5 TRBV11-2 NA NA TGTGCCAGCAGCACACTACCGCGGGGCGTAAAGACCCAGTACTTC CASSTLPRGVKTQYF
TRBJ1-2 TRBV6-4 TRBD1 once TGTGCCAGCAGCCCTACCTTCGGGACAGGGGATACCTATGGCTACACCTTC CASSPTFGTGDTYGYTF
TRBJ1-3 TRBV3-1/TRBV3-2 NA NA TGTGCCAGCAGCCAAGGAAGGGGGGGCTCTGGAAACACCATATATTTT CASSQGRGGSGNTIYF
TRBJ1-1 TRBV10-3 TRBD1 few TGTGCCATCAGTGCGAAGGGCAGGGGGCACACTGAAGCTTTCTTT CAISAKGRGHTEAFF
TRBJ2-7 TRBV19 TRBD2 NA TGTGCCAGTAGGCACAGGACTAGCGGGGTTGAATACGAGCAGTACTTC CASRHRTSGVEYEQYF
TRBJ1-2 TRBV7-2 TRBD1 NA TGTGCCAGCAGCTCCCTGAGGACAGGGACGGGCTATGGCTACACCTTC CASSSLRTGTGYGYTF
TRBJ1-5 TRBV6-5 NA NA TGTGCCAGCAGTTCTGGCGGGGGCAGGAGCAATCAGCCCCAGCATTTT CASSSGGGRSNQPQHF
TRBJ1-5 TRBV21-1 NA NA TGCGAATCCGTGGGGGGGGTCCAGGGTCAGCCCCAGCATTTT CESVGGVQGQPQHF
TRBJ1-1 TRBV9 TRBD1 few TGTGCCAGCAGCGTAGCGGCAGGGGGCGCCGTGAGTGCTGAAGCTTTCTTT CASSVAAGGAVSAEAFF
TRBJ1-2 TRBV19 TRBD1 once TGTGCCAGTAGTAGGACAGGGGGCTGGTATGGCTACACCTTC CASSRTGGWYGYTF
TRBJ2-3 TRBV24-1 TRBD1 NA TGTGCCACCAGTGATCTGACAGGGGCTAGCACAGATACGCAGTATTTT CATSDLTGASTDTQYF
TRBJ1-1 TRBV5-1 NA NA TGCGCCAGCAAGGTCGGGGATATGAACACTGAAGCTTTCTTT CASKVGDMNTEAFF
TRBJ1-5 TRBV6-5 NA NA TGTGCCAGCACGGTCGTGGGACGGGATCAGCCCCAGCATTTT CASTVVGRDQPQHF
TRBJ1-2 TRBV28 TRBD1 NA TGTGCCAGCAGAAGACAGGGGCTCTCCTTTCCCTATGGCTACACCTTC CASRRQGLSFPYGYTF
TRBJ2-7 TRBV7-2 TRBD1 once TGTGCCAGCAGCCGGGACAGCCATAGCGAGCAGTACTTC CASSRDSHSEQYF
TRBJ1-2 TRBV11-3 NA once TGTGCCAGCAGCTTAGATTCCGGTCCCTGCACCTTC CASSLDSGPCTF
TRBJ1-5 TRBV7-2 TRBD1 NA TGTGCCAGCAGCCACACAGGGGTTAGCAATCAGCCCCAGCATTTT CASSHTGVSNQPQHF
TRBJ1-1 TRBV7-3 NA NA TGTGCCAGCAGCTTAACGCCGAACAGGGTAATATCTGAAGCTTTCTTT CASSLTPNRVISEAFF
TRBJ1-2 TRBV5-6 NA NA TGTGCCAGCAGCCCAGTGGACAGAAACTATGGCTACACCTTC CASSPVDRNYGYTF
TRBJ1-6 TRBV27 NA NA TGTGCCAGCAGTTTATATGGGGGGGGGATTTCACCCCTCCACTTT CASSLYGGGISPLHF
TRBJ1-2 TRBV10-3 NA NA TGTGCCATCAGGGGAAACTATGGCTACACCTTC CAIRGNYGYTF